Detailed here is one T cell receptor (beta chain). The antigen is undetermined. Authors of the study amplified TCR beta CDR3 regions from RNA transcripts. Researchers ran a first-round RT-PCR on the TCR CDR3 using the HTBI primer set. From the multiplex PCR reads, TCRdb called clonotypes with MiXCR, one entry per CDR3 protein. This sample has about 480,000 distinct CDR3 sequences, with approximately 25% found just once. Ophthalmopathy patients showed a Clinical Activity Score of at least 3, NOSPECS grade of at least 4 and duration under 3 months. Each diagnosis drew on symptoms, thyroxine, TRAb, thyroid ultrasound and orbital computed tomography findings. This entry belongs to a study of T cells in Graves' hyperthyroidism and ophthalmopathy. The overall study: Specimen type is peripheral blood, collected at initial diagnosis prior to any treatment.

General observations from the study: Most thyroid clonotypes that were expanded above 0.001 also turned up in blood.

This CDR3 has 13 amino acids. Losses at the gene ends were 5 bases for V and 7 bases for J; bases not matched to a gene: 7. CDR1 and CDR2 from the germline V gene are SGHVS and FQNEAQ. Material for sequencing was blood. The chain couples TRBV7-8 to TRBJ2-7; 8 nucleotides align to TRBD2. This receptor was taken from a woman in her thirties with Graves' ophthalmopathy. CDR3 DNA: TGTGCCAGCAGCGTTACTAGCGGCGGGGAGCAGTACTTC. Translating gives CASSVTSGGEQYF.